This T cell receptor beta chain stems from a study of OX40 agonist ivuxolimab in advanced cancers. Study summary: Patients were treated with intravenous ivuxolimab, dosed at 0.01 to 10 mg/kg and infused every 2 weeks. Study-wide points: By week 6 at 0.1 to 3.0 mg/kg, blood CD4+ and CD8+ T cells had expanded clonally.

Prior autoimmune disease or systemic immunosuppression barred patients. Researchers took blood at baseline, on cycle 4 day 1, and on cycle 7 day 1. In the case of this clone: Its antigen is not known.

TCRdb's table, derived via immunoSEQ multiplex PCR, lists solely in-frame clones and lacks some. The table records 65,000 to 100,000 clones, 85% to 90% of them present only once. The CDR3 totals 18 residues. Trimming cost V 1 base and J 0 bases; bases outside gene matches: 4. Germline loops: CDR1 SGHNT, CDR2 YENEEA. The receptor was derived from an adult with an advanced solid tumor such as melanoma, head and neck, liver or kidney cancer. Source: CD4+ or CD8+ T cells sorted from blood, taken in a trial of the OX40 agonist ivuxolimab. The chain recombines TRBV11-3 with TRBJ2-2, with 11 bases lining up with TRBD2. CDR3 sequence reads: CASSLGGTSGTNTGELFF. In nucleotides, the CDR3 is TGTGCCAGCAGCTTAGGAGGGACTAGCGGCACGAACACCGGGGAGCTGTTTTTT.